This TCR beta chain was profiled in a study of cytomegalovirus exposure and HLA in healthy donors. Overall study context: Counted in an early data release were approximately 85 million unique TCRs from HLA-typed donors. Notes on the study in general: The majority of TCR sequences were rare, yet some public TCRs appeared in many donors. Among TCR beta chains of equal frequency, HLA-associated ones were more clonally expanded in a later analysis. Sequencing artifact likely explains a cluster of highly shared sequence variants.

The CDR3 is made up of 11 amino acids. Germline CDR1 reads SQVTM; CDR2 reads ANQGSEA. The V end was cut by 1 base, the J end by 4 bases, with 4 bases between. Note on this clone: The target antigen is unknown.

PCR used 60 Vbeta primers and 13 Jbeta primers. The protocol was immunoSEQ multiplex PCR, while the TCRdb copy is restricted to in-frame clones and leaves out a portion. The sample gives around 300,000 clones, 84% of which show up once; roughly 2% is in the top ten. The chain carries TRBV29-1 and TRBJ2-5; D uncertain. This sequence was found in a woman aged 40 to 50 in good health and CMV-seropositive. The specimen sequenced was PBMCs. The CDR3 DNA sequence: TGCAGCGTTGAAGCCCGAGAGACCCAGTACTTC. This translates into CSVEARETQYF.